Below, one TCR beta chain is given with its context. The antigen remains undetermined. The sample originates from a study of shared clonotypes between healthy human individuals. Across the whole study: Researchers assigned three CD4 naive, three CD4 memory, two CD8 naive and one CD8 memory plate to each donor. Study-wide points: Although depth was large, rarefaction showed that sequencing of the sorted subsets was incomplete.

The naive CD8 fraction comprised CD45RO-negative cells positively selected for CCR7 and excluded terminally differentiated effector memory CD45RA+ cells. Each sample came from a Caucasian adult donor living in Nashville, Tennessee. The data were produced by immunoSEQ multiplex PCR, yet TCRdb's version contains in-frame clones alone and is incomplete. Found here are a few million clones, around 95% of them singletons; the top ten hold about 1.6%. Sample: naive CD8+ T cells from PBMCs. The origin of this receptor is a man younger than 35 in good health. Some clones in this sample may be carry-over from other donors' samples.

The CDR3 sequence: CASSVGYGSNYGYTF. DNA for the CDR3: TGTGCCAGCAGCGTCGGATACGGATCGAACTATGGCTACACCTTC. This chain links TRBV7-6 with TRBJ1-2; the D is unclear. Per the germline V gene, CDR1 is SGHVS and CDR2 is FNYEAQ. Trimming pared 5 bases from V and 2 bases from J, leaving 15 bases between. This CDR3 is 15 amino acids long. Using reference TRBV7-6 and TRBJ1-2 for the parts outside the CDR3, the full variable domain is GAGVSQSPRYKVTKRGQDVALRCDPISGHVSLYWYRQALGQGPEFLTYFNYEAQQDKSGLPNDRFSAERPEGSISTLTIQRTEQRDSAMYRCASSVGYGSNYGYTFGSGTRLTVV.